This TCR beta chain was identified in a study of shared clonotypes between healthy human individuals. The wider study: Aged between 18 and 49, the donors were two women and a few men.

Trimming took 3 bases from V and 1 from J, leaving 10 bases between them. Germline V gene lookup returns CDR1 WSHSY and CDR2 SAAADI. CDR3 length equals 14 residues. CD8 cells classed as naive were CD45RO-negative and positively selected for CCR7, excluding terminally differentiated effector memory CD45RA+ cells. Donors had no recently reported acute infections or vaccinations and were HIV-negative. Nashville, Tennessee was home to all donors, each a Caucasian adult. It was across several immunoSEQ plates that each subset's genomic DNA was evenly split. Sequencing used immunoSEQ multiplex PCR; TCRdb keeps in-frame clones, though not all of them. The sample consists of millions of clones, roughly 95% of them appearing once.

The TCR sequence derives from a man in his late teens or twenties in good health. Sequencing was carried out using naive CD8+ T cells sorted from blood. The chain joins TRBV10-2 to TRBJ2-7; possible D gene TRBD2, 5 bases. Here the CDR3 reads CASSDFGESYEQYF. In nucleotides, the CDR3 is TGCGCCAGCAGTGATTTCGGGGAATCCTACGAGCAGTACTTC.